These 15 T cell receptor beta chains originate from one sample sequenced in a study of CD8+CD57+ T cells in acquired aplastic anemia. Genomic DNA was employed as the template in profiling TCR beta VDJ and CDR3. TCRdb recomputed calls from the reads with MiXCR, one row per CDR3 protein. The data show 150,000 to 200,000 distinct CDR3 sequences, with 70% to 75% seen just once and 45% to 60% held by the top ten. Flow cytometry had shown expanded CD8+CD57+ cells in the patients chosen for sequencing. Sequenced: sorted CD4+, CD8+, or CD8+CD57+ T cells (not recorded which) from PBMCs. These receptor sequences come from a human donor with aplastic anemia.

The chain uses TRBV7-2 and TRBJ2-5, with 10 bases fitting TRBD2. V lost 5 bases to trimming and J lost 3 bases; unmatched junction nucleotides: 9. The CDR3 runs 16 residues. Germline loops: CDR1 SGHTA, CDR2 FQGNSA. The CDR3 reads CASSPTPSGGKETQYF. CDR3 in DNA: TGTGCCAGCAGCCCTACTCCTAGCGGGGGTAAAGAGACCCAGTACTTC.

The chain combines TRBV19 with TRBJ1-5; 7 nucleotides agree with TRBD1. This CDR3 has 14 amino acids. CDR1 is LNHDA and CDR2 is SQIVND in the germline V gene (reference sequence). With 6 bases clipped from V and 6 bases from J, the junction kept 8 bases outside the gene matches. In DNA form, the CDR3 reads TGTGCCAGTAGGACCGACAGGGTAGGTCAGCCCCAGCATTTT. It encodes CASRTDRVGQPQHF.

The chain joins TRBV5-1 to TRBJ2-5, with 12 nucleotides matching TRBD2. After removal of 4 bases from V and 4 bases from J, the junction contained 5 bases not matched to a gene. Germline CDR1 and CDR2: SGHRS and YFSETQ. The CDR3 spans 15 residues. CDR3 bases: TGCGCCAGCAGCCCAGGGACTAGCGGGTTAGAGACCCAGTACTTC. Translation gives CASSPGTSGLETQYF. Full variable domain (rest looked up from reference TRBV5-1 and TRBJ2-5): KAGVTQTPRYLIKTRGQQVTLSCSPISGHRSVSWYQQTPGQGLQFLFEYFSETQRNKGNFPGRFSGRQFSNSRSEMNVSTLELGDSALYLCASSPGTSGLETQYFGPGTRLLVL.

A note on this clonotype: This may be a read error, as it is one base from a much larger clone. The chain couples TRBV5-1 to TRBJ2-2; 8 bases fit TRBD1. The CDR3 consists of 19 residues. Per germline, CDR1 SGHRS and CDR2 YFSETQ. The CDR3 loop is CAGSPLGNPDRVNTGELFF. The CDR3 nucleotides read TGCGCCGGCAGCCCACTCGGTAATCCGGACAGGGTGAACACCGGGGAGCTGTTTTTT.

The chain employs TRBV19 and TRBJ2-1; the D is unclear. The V and J ends lost 5 bases and 3 bases respectively, with 11 bases between them. CDR3 size: 14 residues. Germline V gene lookup returns CDR1 LNHDA and CDR2 SQIVND (reference sequence). In nucleotides, the CDR3 is TGTGCCAGTAGTCCCTGGGCCTACTACAATGAGCAGTTCTTC. Amino acid sequence: CASSPWAYYNEQFF.

This chain links TRBV25-1 with TRBJ2-1, with D maybe TRBD1 (5 bases). The CDR3 loop spans 13 amino acids. Germline values: CDR1 MGHDK, CDR2 SYGVNS. The ends were cut back, 2 bases at V and 4 bases at J, with 6 bases in the middle. CDR3: CASSEQGYNEQFF. CDR3 nucleotide sequence: TGTGCCAGCAGTGAACAGGGTTACAATGAGCAGTTCTTC. The full variable domain, with the rest looked up from reference TRBV25-1 and TRBJ2-1, is EADIYQTPRYLVIGTGKKITLECSQTMGHDKMYWYQQDPGMELHLIHYSYGVNSTEKGDLSSESTVSRIRTEHFPLTLESARPSHTSQYLCASSEQGYNEQFFGPGTRLTVL.

The chain joins TRBV12-3 or TRBV12-4 to TRBJ2-7; D is possibly TRBD1 (5 bases). V lost 6 bases to trimming and J lost 5 bases, with 11 bases between them. The CDR3 totals 12 residues. The CDR3 reads CASRTQGHEQYF. CDR3 coding DNA: TGTGCCAGCAGGACTCAGGGCCACGAGCAGTACTTC.

The J gene is TRBJ2-7, the V gene TRBV6-6; D unclear. The V gene lost 6 bases and the J gene lost 0 bases, with 9 bases spanning the gap. This CDR3 has 13 amino acids. The germline gives CDR1 MNHNY, CDR2 SVGAGI (reference sequence). The CDR3 sequence is CASSSYDSYEQYF. In nucleotides, the CDR3 is TGTGCCAGCAGCTCCTACGACTCCTACGAGCAGTACTTC.

This clonotype was counted only a few times. The J gene is TRBJ2-1, the V gene TRBV20-1; D is ambiguous. This CDR3 has 8 amino acids. CDR1 is DFQATT and CDR2 is SNEGSKA in the germline V gene (reference sequence). V was shortened by 1 base and J by 15 bases, with 4 bases between the two germline ends. Here the CDR3 DNA reads TGCAGTGCTAGAGCGGGGTTCTTC. Translation: CSARAGFF.

The chain is built from TRBV15 and TRBJ2-1, with a weak D call TRBD2 (6 bases). Germline V gene data show CDR1 as LNHNV and CDR2 as YYDKDF (reference sequence). Deletions cut 0 bases from V and 4 bases from J, with 16 bases between. The CDR3 is 17 amino acids. CDR3 nucleotides: TGTGCCACCAGCAGAGAATTTGCGGGAAATCGGTACAATGAGCAGTTCTTC. Amino acid sequence: CATSREFAGNRYNEQFF.

At least ten counts were recorded for this clonotype. The CDR3 DNA reads TGTGCCAGTAGTATTCCCGGGACAGGGAGGGGCACTGAAGCTTTCTTT. Residues: CASSIPGTGRGTEAFF. The chain carries TRBV19 and TRBJ1-1; TRBD1 matches at 9 bases. The CDR3 has 16 amino acids. CDR1 is LNHDA and CDR2 is SQIVND in the germline V gene (reference sequence). V lost 3 bases and J lost 4; bases outside the gene matches: 9.

The rearrangement joins TRBV10-3 to TRBJ1-5; D not resolved. Germline V gene data show CDR1 as ENHRY and CDR2 as SYGVKD. Trimming stripped 3 bases from V and 6 bases from J, with 9 bases between. CDR3 length: 13 residues. In DNA, the CDR3 is TGTGCCATCAGTGATGGCGGGCCTCAGCCCCAGCATTTT. This translates into CAISDGGPQPQHF.

This clonotype was seen just once. The rearrangement joins TRBV19 to TRBJ2-7; 8 bases line up with TRBD1. The CDR3 covers 15 residues. The V gene end was trimmed by 4 bases and the J gene end by 4 bases; junction bases not matched to a gene: 9. Per the germline V gene, CDR1 is LNHDA and CDR2 is SQIVND (reference sequence). CDR3 sequence (DNA): TGTGCCAGTAGTAGAACACAGGGGGTAGATTACGAGCAGTACTTC. This translates into CASSRTQGVDYEQYF.

This clonotype has at least ten counts. This chain connects TRBV20-1 to TRBJ2-7; 14 bases match TRBD2. The length of the CDR3 is 15 residues. Losses at the gene ends were 3 bases for V and 4 bases for J; bases not matched to a gene: 5. Looked up from germline, CDR1 is DFQATT and CDR2 is SNEGSKA (reference sequence). DNA of the CDR3: TGCAGTGCTAGGGGACTAGCGGGAGTTCCTTACGAGCAGTACTTC. Translated: CSARGLAGVPYEQYF.

This clonotype was detected ten times or more. The J gene is TRBJ1-3, the V gene TRBV9; the D gene is possibly TRBD1 (6 bases). The CDR3 sequence is 16 residues long. V gave up 0 bases and J gave up 1 base, with 11 bases separating them. Germline lookup yields CDR1 SGDLS and CDR2 YYNGEE. The CDR3 is CASSVAGGGSGNTIYF. CDR3 DNA sequence: TGTGCCAGCAGCGTAGCGGGGGGCGGATCTGGAAACACCATATATTTT.